Each of the 32 T cell receptor beta chains below was sequenced from the same sample in a study of T cell responses to AZD1222 COVID-19 vaccine. Sequenced by immunoSEQ multiplex PCR; TCRdb stores in-frame clones only, minus some. This table holds roughly 170,000 clones, around nine tenths found once. Here the sequenced sample was peripheral blood, taken on day 0 of AZD1222 vaccination. These receptors came from an adult in good health.

V and J are TRBV30 and TRBJ1-5; tentatively, D is TRBD1 (6 bases). From germline, CDR1 is GTSNPN and CDR2 SVGIG (reference sequence). This CDR3 region has 14 residues. The V and J ends lost 2 bases and 4 bases respectively, with 12 bases between them. CDR3 nucleotide sequence: TGTGCCTGGAGTTCGGGGGGCGGGAATCAGCCCCAGCATTTT. Translating gives CAWSSGGGNQPQHF.

The chain is built from TRBV4-3 and TRBJ1-6; TRBD1 agrees at 10 bases. CDR3 length: 15 residues. Germline V CDR1 and CDR2: LGHNA, YSLEER. With V trimmed by 5 bases and J by 10 bases, 8 bases remained unmatched. The CDR3 nucleotides are TGCGCCAGCAGCTTCCGGGACAGGGGTGAATCACCCCTCCACTTT. This codes for CASSFRDRGESPLHF.

The chain joins TRBV14 to TRBJ2-7; D is perhaps TRBD1 or TRBD2 (5 bases each). The germline V gene encodes CDR1 SGHDN and CDR2 FVKESK. CDR3 length equals 14 residues. V lost 1 base and J lost 4, with 11 bases in between. CDR3 loop: CASSQGWGIYEQYF. The CDR3 nucleotides are TGTGCCAGCAGCCAAGGGTGGGGGATTTACGAGCAGTACTTC.

The chain carries TRBV19 and TRBJ1-6, with 7 nucleotides matching TRBD1. The germline CDR1 and CDR2 sequences are LNHDA and SQIVND (reference sequence). This CDR3 spans 16 amino acids. With V trimmed by 4 bases and J by 9 bases, 12 bases remained unmatched. CDR3 residues: CASSTVSTGSGSPLHF. Written as DNA, the CDR3 is TGTGCCAGTAGTACCGTCTCGACAGGGTCTGGTTCACCCCTCCACTTT.

The rearrangement uses TRBV5-5 and TRBJ1-2; possibly TRBD1 for D (6 bases). The CDR3 is 18 amino acids. Trimming took off 5 bases at V and 4 bases at J, with 27 bases between the two ends. Germline values: CDR1 SGHKS, CDR2 YYEKEE (reference sequence). The CDR3 coding sequence is TGTGCCAGCAGGAGGACCGGGACACAGGCCAAACGGGTCTATGGCTACACCTTC. The encoded protein is CASRRTGTQAKRVYGYTF.

Here the CDR3 reads CASSVGGPNQPQHF. DNA of the CDR3: TGTGCCAGCAGCGTGGGGGGCCCTAATCAGCCCCAGCATTTT. The chain links TRBV9 to TRBJ1-5; D possibly corresponds to TRBD1 (6 bases). Trimming took 2 bases from V and 4 from J, leaving 10 bases between them. In germline, CDR1 is SGDLS, CDR2 YYNGEE. The CDR3 extends over 14 amino acids.

The chain joins TRBV30 to TRBJ1-5, with D hard to call. The V end was cut by 3 bases, the J end by 9 bases, with 12 bases between. The CDR3 sequence is 12 residues long. CDR1 is GTSNPN and CDR2 is SVGIG in the germline V gene (reference sequence). The chain's CDR3 is CAWRNIPGPQHF. As DNA, the CDR3 is TGTGCCTGGAGGAACATTCCTGGGCCCCAGCATTTT.

The chain is built from TRBV6-5 and TRBJ1-2; 8 bases fit TRBD1. In germline, CDR1 is MNHEY, CDR2 SVGAGI. This CDR3 has 14 amino acids. The V gene end was trimmed by 6 bases and the J gene end by 8 bases; junction bases not matched to a gene: 11. The CDR3 protein is CASSDGPGTGGYTF. Here the CDR3 DNA reads TGTGCCAGCAGCGACGGGCCGGGGACAGGAGGCTACACCTTC.

This clone was detected only a few times. V usage is TRBV3-1 (or the pseudogene TRBV3-2) and J usage is TRBJ2-3; the match to TRBD2 covers 9 bases. V lost 1 base, J lost 0 bases, and 2 bases stayed unmatched. Germline V gives CDR1 LGHDT, CDR2 YNNKEL (reference sequence). This CDR3 spans 16 amino acids. The CDR3 coding sequence is TGTGCCAGCAGCCAAGGACTAGCGGAGAGCACAGATACGCAGTATTTT. Residues: CASSQGLAESTDTQYF.

Of note for this clone: Other DNA sequences in this specimen translate into the identical CDR3. Here the CDR3 reads CASSLSRGNTEAFF. CDR3 nucleotide sequence: TGTGCCAGCAGTTTATCCCGAGGGAACACTGAAGCTTTCTTT. This chain links TRBV28 with TRBJ1-1, with D unclear. The V gene lost 1 base and the J gene lost 1 base, with 7 bases spanning the gap. CDR1 and CDR2 from the germline V gene are MDHEN and SYDVKM. CDR3 length: 14 amino acids. The full variable domain, rest sourced from reference TRBV28 and TRBJ1-1, is DVKVTQSSRYLVKRTGEKVFLECVQDMDHENMFWYRQDPGLGLRLIYFSYDVKMKEKGDIPEGYSVSREKKERFSLILESASTNQTSMYLCASSLSRGNTEAFFGQGTRLTVV.

The chain recombines TRBV18 with TRBJ1-5; D gene ambiguous. The CDR3 extends over 13 amino acids. Germline values: CDR1 KGHSH, CDR2 LQKENI. V was shortened by 3 bases and J by 4 bases, with 7 bases between the two germline ends. The CDR3 loop reads CASSPGLNQPQHF. CDR3 sequence (DNA): TGTGCCAGCTCACCCGGCTTAAATCAGCCCCAGCATTTT.

The genes are TRBV6-5 and TRBJ2-1; D not resolved. This CDR3 region has 16 residues. V lost 4 bases, J lost 0 bases, and 13 bases lay in between. Germline CDR1 is MNHEY and CDR2 is SVGAGI. CDR3 bases: TGTGCCAGCAGTTCCTTGACTCTAAGCTCCTACAATGAGCAGTTCTTC. As protein: CASSSLTLSSYNEQFF.

This clone has a single count. The chain joins TRBV28 to TRBJ1-4, with D possibly being TRBD1 (5 bases). There are 15 residues in the CDR3. Per the germline V gene, CDR1 is MDHEN and CDR2 is SYDVKM. The germline V and J ends were trimmed by 5 bases and 7 bases, with 17 bases remaining between them. CDR3 sequence (DNA): TGTGCCAGCAGTAGAAGACCCGGGGGGGTTGAAAAACTGTTTTTT. Amino acids: CASSRRPGGVEKLFF.

A remark on this clone: This sample includes further DNA sequences coding for the same CDR3. The V call is TRBV11-2, the J call TRBJ1-2; no clear D. This CDR3 contains 13 residues. V dropped 0 bases and J dropped 1 base, with 3 bases sitting between them. Germline lookup yields CDR1 SGHAT and CDR2 FQNNGV. The CDR3 is CASSLDGNYGYTF. The CDR3, as DNA: TGTGCCAGCAGCTTAGACGGTAACTATGGCTACACCTTC.

This rearrangement joins TRBV18 to TRBJ1-1; D gene unclear. The CDR3 consists of 13 residues. The V and J ends lost 4 bases and 0 bases respectively, with 6 bases between them. The V gene's germline CDR1 is KGHSH and CDR2 LQKENI. This chain's CDR3 is CASSLSLNTEAFF. Here the CDR3 DNA reads TGTGCCAGCTCACTTTCATTGAACACTGAAGCTTTCTTT.

The chain combines TRBV24-1 with TRBJ1-2; D is uncertain. The CDR3 covers 19 residues. Germline values: CDR1 KGHDR, CDR2 SFDVKD. Trimming took 2 bases from V and 2 from J, leaving 23 bases between them. As DNA, the CDR3 is TGTGCCACCAGTGATTCCCCGGGAATAGGCGGTGCTGGAAACTATGGCTACACCTTC. Protein: CATSDSPGIGGAGNYGYTF.

This chain joins TRBV7-9 and TRBJ1-4, with D unclear. CDR1 is SEHNR and CDR2 is FQNEAQ in the germline V gene (reference sequence). CDR3 length: 15 amino acids. V gave up 5 bases and J gave up 4 bases, with 14 bases separating them. CDR3 DNA: TGTGCCAGCAGCCCACAAGCGGGGATTAATGAAAAACTGTTTTTT. It specifies CASSPQAGINEKLFF.

This sequence joins TRBV7-9 and TRBJ2-2; 9 positions agree with TRBD2. Germline trimming cut 3 bases from V and 4 bases from J; bases unmatched to any gene: 6. Germline V gene data show CDR1 as SEHNR and CDR2 as FQNEAQ (reference sequence). The CDR3 runs 16 residues. The CDR3 region has the DNA TGTGCCAGCAGCTTCGGTGCGGGAGGGCCCACCGGGGAGCTGTTTTTT. This codes for CASSFGAGGPTGELFF. The full variable domain, in which reference TRBV7-9 and TRBJ2-2 provide the parts outside the CDR3, is DTGVSQNPRHKITKRGQNVTFRCDPISEHNRLYWYRQTLGQGPEFLTYFQNEAQLEKSRLLSDRFSAERPKGSFSTLEIQRTEQGDSAMYLCASSFGAGGPTGELFFGEGSRLTVL.

This chain uses TRBV18 with TRBJ2-5; TRBD1 aligns across 7 bases. V was pared by 5 bases and J by 8 bases, with 14 bases of the junction left unmatched. This CDR3 is 15 amino acids long. The germline V gene has CDR1 KGHSH and CDR2 LQKENI. The CDR3 loop reads CASSTGTGALSTQYF. In DNA form, the CDR3 reads TGTGCCAGCTCAACGGGCACAGGGGCCCTGTCCACCCAGTACTTC.

J is TRBJ1-4 and V is TRBV6-2 or TRBV6-3, with 11 bases identical to TRBD1. CDR1 is MNHEY and CDR2 is SVGEGT in the germline V gene. CDR3 size: 16 residues. V lost 6 bases to trimming and J lost 6 bases; unmatched junction nucleotides: 9. In nucleotides, the CDR3 is TGTGCCAGCAGCTCCATCGGACAGGGGGCCTATGAAAAACTGTTTTTT. It is translated as CASSSIGQGAYEKLFF.

The rearrangement joins TRBV4-2 to TRBJ2-7; 10 bases agree with TRBD1. The CDR3 covers 14 residues. Germline-derived CDR1 and CDR2 are LGHNA and YNFKEQ. The junction had 5 bases not matched to a gene; V was cut back by 3 bases and J by 6 bases. CDR3 protein: CASSQDDRGREQYF. In nucleotides, the CDR3 is TGTGCCAGCAGCCAGGACGACAGGGGGCGCGAGCAGTACTTC.

The chain combines TRBV5-4 with TRBJ2-3; 11 positions agree with TRBD2. V gave up 0 bases and J gave up 3 bases; unmatched junction bases: 3. This CDR3 is 16 amino acids long. Germline V gene lookup returns CDR1 SGHNT and CDR2 YYREEE (reference sequence). The DNA for the CDR3 is TGTGCCAGCAGCTTGGGACTAGCGGGAACGACAGATACGCAGTATTTT. Translated, it gives CASSLGLAGTTDTQYF.

The chain carries TRBV19 and TRBJ1-6, with unresolved D. Trimming took 10 bases from V and 9 from J, leaving 13 bases between them. CDR3 length: 12 residues. Germline CDR1 reads LNHDA; CDR2 reads SQIVND (reference sequence). The CDR3 DNA reads TGTGCCACCCGGGAACCCAGTTCACCCCTCCACTTT. This encodes CATREPSSPLHF.

The chain is built from TRBV30 and TRBJ1-5, with D perhaps TRBD1 (6 bases). Germline CDR1 is GTSNPN and CDR2 is SVGIG (reference sequence). The CDR3 consists of 12 residues. Trimming left V 3 bases short and J 6 bases short, with 9 bases between. In DNA form, the CDR3 reads TGTGCCTGGAGCGAGGGGGGTCAGCCCCAGCATTTT. The encoded protein is CAWSEGGQPQHF.

The chain joins TRBV30 to TRBJ2-7; D perhaps matches TRBD1 (5 bases). Trimming shortened V by 2 bases and J by 2 bases, and 10 bases separated the two germline ends. The CDR3 spans 13 residues. CDR1 and CDR2 from the germline V gene are GTSNPN and SVGIG (reference sequence). CDR3 coding DNA: TGTGCCTGGAGTCGGGCAGGGACCTACGAGCAGTACTTC. This gives the protein CAWSRAGTYEQYF.

The chain combines TRBV28 with TRBJ2-7; 7 bases match TRBD1. J lost 2 bases, V lost 8 bases, and 9 bases had no gene match. Looked up from germline, CDR1 is MDHEN and CDR2 is SYDVKM. The CDR3 spans 14 residues. DNA for the CDR3: TGTGCCAGCGGCCTTCCGGGACAGCCCTACGAGCAGTACTTC. This encodes CASGLPGQPYEQYF.

The rearrangement uses TRBV6-2 or TRBV6-3 and TRBJ2-7, with unresolved D. With 2 bases removed from V and 3 bases from J, the gap between germline ends came to 17 bases. CDR1 is MNHEY and CDR2 is SVGEGT in the germline V gene. The CDR3 length is 16 residues. CDR3 residues: CASSYGSRNPLYEQYF. The CDR3 nucleotides read TGTGCCAGCAGTTACGGTTCTAGGAATCCCCTCTACGAGCAGTACTTC.

This chain connects TRBV30 to TRBJ2-7; D unclear. This CDR3 is built from 12 residues. The V end lost 0 bases, the J end lost 5 bases, and 8 bases lay between the germline ends. The germline CDR1 and CDR2 sequences are GTSNPN and SVGIG (reference sequence). As DNA, the CDR3 is TGTGCCTGGAGTGTAATGGGCAACGAGCAGTACTTC. This sequence encodes CAWSVMGNEQYF.

The V gene is TRBV7-8, the J gene TRBJ2-5; 12 bases line up with TRBD2. The ends lost 0 bases at V and 4 bases at J; junction bases unmatched: 9. Germline-derived CDR1 and CDR2 are SGHVS and FQNEAQ. CDR3 length equals 18 residues. CDR3 region: CASSLALAGGGRLETQYF. The DNA of the CDR3 is TGTGCCAGCAGCTTAGCGCTAGCGGGGGGGGGTCGACTAGAGACCCAGTACTTC.

The chain links TRBV5-4 to TRBJ2-5, with TRBD2 identical over 11 bases. The CDR3 loop spans 17 amino acids. Germline trimming cut 4 bases from V and 3 bases from J; bases unmatched to any gene: 11. Germline CDR1 is SGHNT and CDR2 is YYREEE (reference sequence). This CDR3 is CASSRTPTSGGEETQYF. The CDR3 nucleotides read TGTGCCAGCAGCCGAACACCCACTAGCGGGGGAGAAGAGACCCAGTACTTC.

The J gene is TRBJ1-4, the V gene TRBV19; 7 bases line up with TRBD1. The CDR3 is made up of 18 amino acids. With 2 bases clipped from V and 8 bases from J, the junction kept 17 bases outside the gene matches. The V gene's germline CDR1 is LNHDA and CDR2 SQIVND (reference sequence). This CDR3 reads CASSIIFRGTEVEEKLFF. The CDR3 bases are TGTGCCAGTAGTATAATCTTTCGGGGGACAGAAGTGGAGGAAAAACTGTTTTTT.

This clone was observed a single time. As DNA, the CDR3 is TGCAGCGTTGAAGGTGGGGCGGAGCAGTACTTC. This sequence encodes CSVEGGAEQYF. This rearrangement joins TRBV29-1 to TRBJ2-7; TRBD1 is a possible D gene (5 bases). CDR1 is SQVTM, CDR2 ANQGSEA, per germline. The CDR3 extends over 11 amino acids. V shed 1 base and J shed 7 bases, with 8 bases lying between them.